The clone carrying this T cell receptor beta chain occurred a few times. As yet, its antigen is unknown. 13 Jbeta primers and 60 Vbeta primers were used for the PCR. Method: immunoSEQ multiplex PCR; TCRdb's copy keeps in-frame clones and lacks some. Among around 150,000 clones listed, approximately 75% were seen once. The CDR3 extends over 12 amino acids. The V end lost 8 bases, the J end lost 2 bases, and 9 bases lay between the germline ends. From germline, CDR1 is LNHDA and CDR2 SQIVND (reference sequence). The data stem from a study of cytomegalovirus exposure and HLA in healthy donors. Overall study context: Falling in the Caucasian-associated ancestry cluster were approximately 86% of 300 to 500 genotyped donors. Overall study results and limits: Later on, analysis showed that most CMV-associated TCR beta chains appeared to be HLA-restricted. Association of under 20,000 TCR beta sequences with HLA alleles was found at 0.05 false discovery rate in a later analysis. Later analysis found that TCR beta chains associated with HLA were more clonally expanded than other, equally common chains.

Material: PBMCs. The TCR comes from a man aged 45 to 65 in good health and CMV-seropositive. J is TRBJ1-2 and V is TRBV19, with a tentative D call TRBD1 (6 bases). The CDR3: CASRQENYGYTF. In DNA, the CDR3 is TGTGCCAGTCGACAGGAGAACTATGGCTACACCTTC.